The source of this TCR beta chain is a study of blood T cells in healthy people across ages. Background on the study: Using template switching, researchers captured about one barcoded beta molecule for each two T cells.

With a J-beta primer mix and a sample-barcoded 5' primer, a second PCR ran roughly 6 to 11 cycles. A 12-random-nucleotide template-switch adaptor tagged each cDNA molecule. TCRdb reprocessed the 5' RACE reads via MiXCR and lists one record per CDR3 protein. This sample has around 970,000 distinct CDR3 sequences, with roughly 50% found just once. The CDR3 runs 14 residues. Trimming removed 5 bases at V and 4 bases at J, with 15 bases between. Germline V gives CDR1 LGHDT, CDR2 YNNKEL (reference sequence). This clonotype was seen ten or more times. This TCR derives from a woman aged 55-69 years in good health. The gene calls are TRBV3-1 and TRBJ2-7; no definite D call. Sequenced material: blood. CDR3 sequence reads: CASSATPPPYEQYF. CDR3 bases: TGTGCCAGCAGCGCTACACCCCCCCCTTACGAGCAGTACTTC.